The 29 T cell receptor beta chains presented below share a single source sample, sequenced in a study of cytomegalovirus exposure and HLA in healthy donors. Primers for the PCR totalled 60 Vbeta and 13 Jbeta. Generated by immunoSEQ multiplex PCR, the TCRdb table keeps only in-frame clones and is missing some. The table lists more than 100,000 clones, 85% to 90% of them singletons, with around 5.2% in the top ten. The specimen was PBMCs. The source is a woman in her thirties in good health and CMV-seronegative.

This clone was counted only a few times. This chain's CDR3 is CASSYRWGDQPQHF. CDR3 in DNA: TGTGCCAGCAGTTACAGATGGGGAGATCAGCCCCAGCATTTT. The chain couples TRBV6-6 to TRBJ1-5; D uncertain. V gave up 2 bases and J gave up 5 bases, with 10 bases separating them. CDR3 length: 14 residues. Germline CDR1 and CDR2: MNHNY and SVGAGI (reference sequence).

The genes are TRBV6-5 and TRBJ1-4; D might be TRBD1 (6 bases). CDR3 length: 14 residues. V dropped 6 bases and J dropped 7 bases, with 15 bases sitting between them. CDR1 is MNHEY and CDR2 is SVGAGI in the germline V gene. The CDR3, as DNA: TGTGCCAGCAGCGAGGGGGGGAGAGGTGAAAAACTGTTTTTT. This encodes CASSEGGRGEKLFF.

In regard to this clone: One end of the junction varies from germline; a read error may be responsible. This chain joins TRBV13 and TRBJ1-2; the D is unclear. The CDR3 consists of 14 residues. From germline, CDR1 is PRHDT and CDR2 FYEKMQ (reference sequence). CDR3 sequence: CASTERRMDYGYPF. CDR3 sequence (DNA): TGTGCCAGCACAGAGAGAAGGATGGACTATGGCTACCCCTTC.

The J gene is TRBJ1-2, the V gene TRBV7-2; D is possibly TRBD1 (6 bases). Germline-derived CDR1 and CDR2 are SGHTA and FQGNSA. Between the trimmed V and J ends, which lost 5 bases and 5 bases, there was a span of 18 bases. The CDR3 covers 15 residues. CDR3 sequence reads: CASSPGSRTAYGYTF. The CDR3 bases are TGTGCCAGCAGCCCCGGGTCACGGACAGCGTATGGCTACACCTTC.

The CDR3 DNA follows: TGTGCCACCAGCAGCGACGGACAGCAGAACACTGAAGCTTTCTTT. This codes for CATSSDGQQNTEAFF. This rearrangement joins TRBV15 to TRBJ1-1; TRBD1 is a possible D gene (6 bases). Trimming removed 3 bases at V and 1 base at J, with 12 bases between. This CDR3 region has 15 residues. Germline-derived CDR1 and CDR2 are LNHNV and YYDKDF (reference sequence).

The J gene is TRBJ2-3, the V gene TRBV27; no firm D call. Looked up from germline, CDR1 is MNHEY and CDR2 is SMNVEV (reference sequence). V lost 2 bases and J 2 bases, leaving 11 bases between the germline ends. The CDR3 consists of 15 residues. CDR3 in amino acids: CASSLRAISTDTQYF. The CDR3 DNA reads as TGTGCCAGCAGTTTAAGAGCGATCTCCACAGATACGCAGTATTTT.

The rearrangement uses TRBV5-6 and TRBJ1-4; the match to TRBD1 covers 9 bases. The ends lost 0 bases at V and 6 bases at J; junction bases unmatched: 0. This CDR3 is 14 amino acids long. Germline-derived CDR1 and CDR2 are SGHDT and YYEEEE. CDR3 sequence (DNA): TGTGCCAGCAGCTTGGGACAGGGGGATGAAAAACTGTTTTTT. It translates to CASSLGQGDEKLFF.

The chain recombines TRBV19 with TRBJ1-1; possibly TRBD1 for D (5 bases). CDR1 is LNHDA and CDR2 is SQIVND in the germline V gene (reference sequence). This CDR3 contains 15 residues. V lost 6 bases, J lost 5 bases, and 19 bases lay in between. Here the CDR3 reads CASSPGGIRRTEAFF. The CDR3 region has the DNA TGTGCCAGTAGCCCGGGGGGGATCCGGAGAACTGAAGCTTTCTTT.

This rearrangement joins TRBV9 to TRBJ2-7, with 7 positions matching TRBD1. With V trimmed by 0 bases and J by 4 bases, 7 bases remained unmatched. The CDR3 spans 15 residues. Germline assignment: CDR1 SGDLS and CDR2 YYNGEE. CDR3 in DNA: TGTGCCAGCAGCGTAGGCACAGGGGAAAGGTACGAGCAGTACTTC. This sequence encodes CASSVGTGERYEQYF.

The rearrangement links TRBV6-5 to TRBJ1-1; a weak D match, TRBD1 (6 bases). This CDR3 region has 13 residues. V shed 7 bases and J shed 1 base, with 10 bases lying between them. Looked up from germline, CDR1 is MNHEY and CDR2 is SVGAGI. This CDR3 is CASMGAPNTEAFF. The CDR3 region has the DNA TGTGCCAGCATGGGGGCACCGAACACTGAAGCTTTCTTT.

The gene calls are TRBV6-4 and TRBJ2-5; 8 nucleotides line up with TRBD2. The J call may be mistaken, given a closer DNA end match to TRBJ2-7. The CDR3 runs to 15 residues. Per germline, CDR1 MRHNA and CDR2 SNTAGT. The CDR3: CASGYRLARSYEQYF. CDR3 DNA sequence: TGTGCCAGCGGATACCGACTAGCGCGCTCCTACGAGCAGTACTTC.

This sequence joins TRBV5-1 and TRBJ2-3, with TRBD2 identical over 8 bases. Trimming at V came to 4 bases and at J to 4 bases, leaving 11 bases not matched to a gene. Germline lookup yields CDR1 SGHRS and CDR2 YFSETQ. The CDR3 totals 16 residues. CDR3 protein: CASSIRGGMTSDTQYF. The CDR3 region has the DNA TGCGCCAGCAGCATCCGGGGGGGCATGACTTCAGATACGCAGTATTTT. Together with reference TRBV5-1 and TRBJ2-3, the CDR3 gives the full variable domain: KAGVTQTPRYLIKTRGQQVTLSCSPISGHRSVSWYQQTPGQGLQFLFEYFSETQRNKGNFPGRFSGRQFSNSRSEMNVSTLELGDSALYLCASSIRGGMTSDTQYFGPGTRLTVL.

This chain links TRBV6-1 with TRBJ2-3, with TRBD2 as a possible D gene (5 bases). Germline V gene lookup returns CDR1 MNHNS and CDR2 SASEGT. This CDR3 is 15 amino acids long. Trimming took off 7 bases at V and 1 base at J, with 15 bases between the two ends. CDR3 nucleotide sequence: TGTGCCAGCAAAAGCGGTGGAGAGGGCACAGATACGCAGTATTTT. As protein: CASKSGGEGTDTQYF.

Details on this clone: Other DNA sequences of this sample code for an identical CDR3. This chain uses TRBV28 with TRBJ1-2; D call uncertain. Germline CDR1 reads MDHEN; CDR2 reads SYDVKM. The V end was cut by 4 bases, the J end by 0 bases, with 3 bases between. CDR3 length equals 12 residues. For the CDR3, the DNA is TGTGCCAGCAGTTACTCTAACTATGGCTACACCTTC. This codes for CASSYSNYGYTF.

J is TRBJ1-1 and V is TRBV19; no definite D call. The CDR3 is made up of 15 amino acids. V gave up 4 bases and J gave up 4 bases, with 16 bases separating them. The germline V gene has CDR1 LNHDA and CDR2 SQIVND (reference sequence). The CDR3 loop reads CASSKPLRGITEAFF. The CDR3 DNA reads as TGTGCCAGTAGTAAGCCCTTAAGAGGAATCACTGAAGCTTTCTTT. Full variable domain (outside the CDR3, taken from reference TRBV19 and TRBJ1-1): DGGITQSPKYLFRKEGQNVTLSCEQNLNHDAMYWYRQDPGQGLRLIYYSQIVNDFQKGDIAEGYSVSREKKESFPLTVTSAQKNPTAFYLCASSKPLRGITEAFFGQGTRLTVV.

The chain is built from TRBV28 and TRBJ1-1; D not resolved. Deletions cut 4 bases from V and 0 bases from J, with 6 bases between. This CDR3 is 13 amino acids long. Germline assignment: CDR1 MDHEN and CDR2 SYDVKM. CDR3 residues: CASSSELNTEAFF. The CDR3 coding sequence is TGTGCCAGCAGTTCGGAGCTGAACACTGAAGCTTTCTTT.

The genes are TRBV28 and TRBJ2-7, with TRBD1 matching over 10 bases. The CDR3 has 15 residues. V gave up 4 bases and J gave up 5 bases; unmatched junction bases: 8. CDR1 and CDR2 (germline): MDHEN, SYDVKM. This chain's CDR3 is CASSSPGTGVHEQYF. DNA for the CDR3: TGTGCCAGCAGTTCTCCCGGGACAGGGGTCCACGAGCAGTACTTC.

This chain uses TRBV2 with TRBJ1-2, with 7 nucleotides matching TRBD1. Trimming cost V 2 bases and J 5 bases; bases outside gene matches: 5. Looked up from germline, CDR1 is SNHLY and CDR2 is FYNNEI. CDR3 length: 14 amino acids. Written as DNA, the CDR3 is TGTGCCAGCAGTGAACCGACAGGGAGGTATGGCTACACCTTC. It is translated as CASSEPTGRYGYTF.

The CDR3 DNA is TGCGCCAGCAGCCAAGAGCGGGCGGGACAGGGGAGCACAGATACGCAGTATTTT. Its translation is CASSQERAGQGSTDTQYF. The rearrangement uses TRBV4-1 and TRBJ2-3; 10 bases line up with TRBD1. CDR1 is MGHRA, CDR2 YSYEKL, per germline. The CDR3 loop spans 18 amino acids. V lost 0 bases, J lost 0 bases, and 6 bases stayed unmatched.

J is TRBJ1-4 and V is TRBV7-6; TRBD1 might be the D (6 bases). Germline CDR1 is SGHVS and CDR2 is FNYEAQ. This CDR3 region has 13 residues. Trimming cost V 6 bases and J 8 bases, with 13 bases left between them. This CDR3 is CASSLNTGEKLFF. CDR3 coding DNA: TGTGCCAGCAGTTTAAACACAGGGGAAAAACTGTTTTTT. The full variable domain, in which reference TRBV7-6 and TRBJ1-4 provide the parts outside the CDR3, is GAGVSQSPRYKVTKRGQDVALRCDPISGHVSLYWYRQALGQGPEFLTYFNYEAQQDKSGLPNDRFSAERPEGSISTLTIQRTEQRDSAMYRCASSLNTGEKLFFGSGTQLSVL.

The gene calls are TRBV6-5 and TRBJ2-7; TRBD2 agrees at 7 bases. In germline, CDR1 is MNHEY, CDR2 SVGAGI. V trimming: 2 bases; J trimming: 3 bases; junction bases outside the gene matches: 7. The CDR3 runs to 15 residues. In nucleotides, the CDR3 is TGTGCCAGCAGTTACGATGGGTCGGGGGGCTACGAGCAGTACTTC. It specifies CASSYDGSGGYEQYF.

In this sample, this clone turned up once. The rearrangement links TRBV7-9 to TRBJ1-5; 8 bases match TRBD1. The V segment lost 5 bases and the J segment 5 bases; nucleotides outside the gene matches: 8. CDR3 size: 15 residues. Germline loops: CDR1 SEHNR, CDR2 FQNEAQ (reference sequence). CDR3 nucleotide sequence: TGTGCCAGCAGCCCCTCGGACAGGGCCGATCAGCCCCAGCATTTT. Protein: CASSPSDRADQPQHF.

This chain uses TRBV7-3 with TRBJ1-1; D ambiguous. Trimming pared 5 bases from V and 2 bases from J, leaving 9 bases between. Germline assignment: CDR1 SGHTA and CDR2 FQGTGA. The CDR3 is 13 residues long. CDR3 sequence reads: CASSRVLNTEAFF. The CDR3 DNA is TGTGCCAGCAGCCGGGTTCTTAACACTGAAGCTTTCTTT. The full variable domain, its missing parts supplied by reference TRBV7-3 and TRBJ1-1, is GAGVSQTPSNKVTEKGKYVELRCDPISGHTALYWYRQSLGQGPEFLIYFQGTGAADDSGLPNDRFFAVRPEGSVSTLKIQRTERGDSAVYLCASSRVLNTEAFFGQGTRLTVV.

The rearrangement links TRBV28 to TRBJ2-5, with 7 bases identical to TRBD1. The CDR3 consists of 16 residues. With 5 bases clipped from V and 2 bases from J, the junction kept 11 bases outside the gene matches. Germline CDR1 is MDHEN and CDR2 is SYDVKM. The CDR3 DNA reads TGTGCCAGCAGTCCCCGACTCGGGACAGAACAAGAGACCCAGTACTTC. This encodes CASSPRLGTEQETQYF.

The rearrangement uses TRBV7-9 and TRBJ1-6; possible D gene TRBD1, 5 bases. The germline CDR1 and CDR2 sequences are SEHNR and FQNEAQ (reference sequence). V was clipped by 5 bases and J by 0 bases, with 11 bases between them. CDR3 length: 16 amino acids. CDR3 DNA: TGTGCCAGCAGCGGAAGCGGGGGCTCCTATAATTCACCCCTCCACTTT. It encodes CASSGSGGSYNSPLHF.

The CDR3: CASSQSSGTGIRNQPQHF. The DNA for the CDR3 is TGTGCCAGCAGCCAATCTTCCGGGACAGGTATTCGCAATCAGCCCCAGCATTTT. The J gene is TRBJ1-5, the V gene TRBV28, with 8 bases aligning to TRBD1. Looked up from germline, CDR1 is MDHEN and CDR2 is SYDVKM. The CDR3 spans 18 residues. With V trimmed by 6 bases and J by 2 bases, 15 bases remained unmatched.

V usage is TRBV9 and J usage is TRBJ2-1; possible D gene TRBD2, 5 bases. The CDR3 is 17 residues long. The V gene lost 3 bases and the J gene lost 8 bases, with 24 bases spanning the gap. Germline-derived CDR1 and CDR2 are SGDLS and YYNGEE. DNA of the CDR3: TGTGCCAGCAGCGCCTCCTCGGACGGCGGAGGATGGTATGAGCAGTTCTTC. The encoded protein is CASSASSDGGGWYEQFF. Based on the CDR3 plus reference TRBV9 and TRBJ2-1, the full variable domain is DSGVTQTPKHLITATGQRVTLRCSPRSGDLSVYWYQQSLDQGLQFLIQYYNGEERAKGNILERFSAQQFPDLHSELNLSSLELGDSALYFCASSASSDGGGWYEQFFGPGTRLTVL.

The chain has TRBV7-6 and TRBJ1-2; TRBD1 matches 7 bases. Germline CDR1 SGHVS, CDR2 FNYEAQ. The CDR3 is 15 amino acids. V gave up 5 bases and J gave up 1 base; unmatched junction bases: 7. The CDR3 protein is CASSAGTANNYGYTF. CDR3 nucleotides: TGTGCCAGCAGCGCCGGGACAGCTAATAACTATGGCTACACCTTC.

In its sample, this clone was seen once. V gene TRBV6-5 combines with J gene TRBJ2-7, with D possibly TRBD2 on 5 matching bases. Trimming shortened V by 6 bases and J by 3 bases, and 12 bases separated the two germline ends. CDR3 size: 13 residues. Germline CDR1 is MNHEY and CDR2 is SVGAGI. CDR3 region: CASSPGTHYEQYF. In nucleotides, the CDR3 is TGTGCCAGCAGCCCGGGAACACACTACGAGCAGTACTTC.